These 7 T cell receptor beta chains were all obtained from the same sample, sequenced in a study of cytomegalovirus exposure and HLA in healthy donors. A multiplex PCR was run with 60 Vbeta primers and 13 Jbeta primers. Method: immunoSEQ multiplex PCR; TCRdb's copy keeps in-frame clones and lacks some. The data contain around 100,000 clones, 55% to 65% of them seen just once; the ten biggest clones take up 2% to 2.5%. Sequencing was done on a sample of PBMCs. The receptors come from a woman aged 30 to 39 in good health and CMV-seronegative.

The CDR3 nucleotides are TGTGCCAGTACCCTACTAGCGGGGGCCTACAATGAGCAGTTCTTC. Translation: CASTLLAGAYNEQFF. The chain couples TRBV19 to TRBJ2-1, with TRBD2 matching 11 bases. V was pared by 7 bases and J by 2 bases, with 4 bases of the junction left unmatched. This CDR3 spans 15 amino acids. Per the germline V gene, CDR1 is LNHDA and CDR2 is SQIVND (reference sequence). The full variable domain, rest sourced from reference TRBV19 and TRBJ2-1, is DGGITQSPKYLFRKEGQNVTLSCEQNLNHDAMYWYRQDPGQGLRLIYYSQIVNDFQKGDIAEGYSVSREKKESFPLTVTSAQKNPTAFYLCASTLLAGAYNEQFFGPGTRLTVL.

The CDR3 region has the DNA TGTGCCAGCAGCCAGGGGAACACTGAAGCTTTCTTT. This encodes CASSQGNTEAFF. The J gene is TRBJ1-1, the V gene TRBV7-9; tentative D call: TRBD1 (5 bases). Germline CDR1 SEHNR, CDR2 FQNEAQ (reference sequence). The CDR3 covers 12 residues. Trimming stripped 5 bases from V and 1 base from J, with 5 bases between. The whole variable domain, filled in from reference TRBV7-9 and TRBJ1-1, reads DTGVSQNPRHKITKRGQNVTFRCDPISEHNRLYWYRQTLGQGPEFLTYFQNEAQLEKSRLLSDRFSAERPKGSFSTLEIQRTEQGDSAMYLCASSQGNTEAFFGQGTRLTVV.

The chain uses TRBV6-4 and TRBJ2-4; D might be TRBD1 (6 bases). The V gene's germline CDR1 is MRHNA and CDR2 SNTAGT. The V end was cut by 6 bases, the J end by 0 bases, with 24 bases between. The CDR3 length is 19 residues. The DNA for the CDR3 is TGTGCCAGCAGCGCGACAGGCCCATCCATGATCTTAGCCAAAAACATTCAGTACTTC. The encoded protein is CASSATGPSMILAKNIQYF.

The rearrangement uses TRBV6-5 and TRBJ1-1; 7 bases are shared with TRBD1. CDR3 size: 15 residues. The ends lost 0 bases at V and 0 bases at J; junction bases unmatched: 1. Germline V gene sequence: CDR1 MNHEY, CDR2 SVGAGI. DNA of the CDR3: TGTGCCAGCAGTTACTCGACAGGGTTGAACACTGAAGCTTTCTTT. It specifies CASSYSTGLNTEAFF.

This chain connects TRBV5-1 to TRBJ2-1, with D perhaps matching TRBD1 (5 bases). The CDR3 extends over 14 amino acids. V gave up 0 bases and J gave up 8 bases, with 12 bases separating them. CDR1 and CDR2 from the germline V gene are SGHRS and YFSETQ. CDR3 region: CASSLAGHPDEQFF. The CDR3 coding sequence is TGCGCCAGCAGCTTGGCCGGACATCCCGATGAGCAGTTCTTC.

The rearrangement joins TRBV6-1 to TRBJ1-2; D unclear. V lost 3 bases to trimming and J lost 5 bases, with 4 bases between them. The CDR3 is 11 residues long. Germline V gives CDR1 MNHNS, CDR2 SASEGT. DNA for the CDR3: TGTGCCAGCAGTGACAGATATGGCTACACCTTC. Amino acid sequence: CASSDRYGYTF.

The rearrangement links TRBV30 to TRBJ2-3, with 9 bases matching TRBD2. There are 16 residues in the CDR3. Trimming cost V 2 bases and J 0 bases; bases outside gene matches: 6. Germline CDR1 GTSNPN, CDR2 SVGIG (reference sequence). The CDR3 coding sequence is TGTGCCTGGAGTCGTGGACTAGCGTTCAGCACAGATACGCAGTATTTT. As protein: CAWSRGLAFSTDTQYF.